The 8 T cell receptor beta chains reported below all come from one sample, sequenced in a study of blood T cell repertoires in COVID-19. TCRdb keeps only in-frame clones here, not all; method: immunoSEQ multiplex PCR. Here the sample spans hundreds of thousands of clones, approximately 83% being singletons. Material: peripheral blood. These receptors were collected from a man between 40 and 49 years old with acute or convalescent COVID-19.

The J gene is TRBJ1-5, the V gene TRBV2; 7 bases align to TRBD1. Unmatched junction bases numbered 9, after V lost 8 bases and J lost 5 bases. CDR1 is SNHLY and CDR2 is FYNNEI in the germline V gene. CDR3 size: 14 residues. The CDR3 sequence: CASRGGRDDQPQHF. CDR3 DNA sequence: TGTGCCAGCCGAGGGGGCAGGGATGATCAGCCCCAGCATTTT.

V is TRBV18 and J is TRBJ1-3; D remains ambiguous. V was clipped by 6 bases and J by 4 bases, with 4 bases between them. The germline V gene has CDR1 KGHSH and CDR2 LQKENI. CDR3 size: 11 residues. In DNA form, the CDR3 reads TGTGCCAGCTCCCTCGGAAACACCATATATTTT. Protein product: CASSLGNTIYF. Based on the CDR3 plus reference TRBV18 and TRBJ1-3, the full variable domain is NAGVMQNPRHLVRRRGQEARLRCSPMKGHSHVYWYRQLPEEGLKFMVYLQKENIIDESGMPKERFSAEFPKEGPSILRIQQVVRGDSAAYFCASSLGNTIYFGEGSWLTVV.

The rearrangement links TRBV19 to TRBJ1-4; D might be TRBD1 (6 bases). The CDR3 consists of 14 residues. With 4 bases removed from V and 8 bases from J, the gap between germline ends came to 14 bases. Germline V gene data show CDR1 as LNHDA and CDR2 as SQIVND (reference sequence). The CDR3 protein is CASSKGQQEEKLFF. The CDR3 nucleotides read TGTGCCAGTAGTAAAGGACAGCAGGAGGAAAAACTGTTTTTT.

The rearrangement links TRBV25-1 to TRBJ1-1; D possibly corresponds to TRBD1 (6 bases). Germline V lookup: CDR1 MGHDK, CDR2 SYGVNS. There are 13 residues in the CDR3. The V end lost 8 bases, the J end lost 3 bases, and 13 bases lay between the germline ends. CDR3 sequence reads: CASQDHRDTEAFF. Here the CDR3 DNA reads TGTGCCAGCCAAGACCACAGGGACACTGAAGCTTTCTTT.

V usage is TRBV5-1 and J usage is TRBJ1-2; unclear D gene. The germline V and J ends were trimmed by 4 bases and 7 bases, with 17 bases remaining between them. This CDR3 spans 14 amino acids. The germline V gene encodes CDR1 SGHRS and CDR2 YFSETQ. This chain's CDR3 is CASSPPTSGSGYTF. The CDR3, as DNA: TGCGCCAGCAGCCCCCCCACCTCGGGGAGTGGCTACACCTTC.

There are a few counts of this clone. The rearrangement joins TRBV7-2 to TRBJ1-1, with D possibly TRBD1 on 6 matching bases. V lost 3 bases and J lost 4, with 12 bases in between. This CDR3 contains 14 residues. Germline CDR1 and CDR2: SGHTA and FQGNSA. The CDR3 is CASSFRRGATEAFF. The CDR3 bases are TGTGCCAGCAGCTTCAGACGGGGGGCCACTGAAGCTTTCTTT.

In this sample, this clone turned up once. The chain carries TRBV14 and TRBJ2-5; TRBD2 matches 8 bases. V was pared by 4 bases and J by 1 base, with 11 bases of the junction left unmatched. Per the germline V gene, CDR1 is SGHDN and CDR2 is FVKESK. CDR3 length: 17 amino acids. CDR3 nucleotide sequence: TGTGCCAGCAGCCCGCGAATGAGCGGGAGACTCCAAGAGACCCAGTACTTC. Translated, it gives CASSPRMSGRLQETQYF.

The genes are TRBV21-1 and TRBJ2-7; the DNA was not used to check the table's D call, TRBD2. TRBV21-1 constitutes a pseudogene. CDR3 length equals 20 residues. This chain's CDR3 is CASSKALYNQIATSSYEQYF. CDR3 in DNA: TGTGCCAGCAGCAAAGCGCTTTATAACCAAATAGCGACGAGCTCCTACGAGCAGTACTTC.